This note documents a single T cell receptor (beta chain) sequence. Its specific antigen is unknown. No base-level quality is on record; no much larger clone is a single base apart. Library preparation employed multiplex PCR. The sequencer listed for this sample is Illumina HiSeq 4000. iRepertoire HTBI primers and Arm-PCR amplification of CDR3 regions were used to construct TCR beta libraries. Gel purification was performed on PCR products prior to sequencing. Per the source publication's procedure: Gene usage analysis of CDR3 amino acid clonotypes used the approximately 56 TRBV and more than 13 TRBJ segments found across samples. Filtered high-quality paired reads were merged into contigs using COPE and FqMerger. Contigs were aligned with BLAST to IMGT TRBV, TRBD and TRBJ reference genes, and CDR3 was defined per IMGT. Any clonotype with a frequency above 0.1% was counted as a highly expanded clone. Shannon entropy was used to measure repertoire diversity, and the Gini coefficient was used to measure V-J evenness. Public clonotypes were defined as clonotypes shared by more than one individual. Using fastp at Q25 and MiXCR, TCRdb reprocessed the public reads and kept productive beta chains. All rows with the same CDR3 protein become a single entry with the most common DNA and genes. These V and J calls derive from TCRdb rather than the authors' analysis. The sample yields over 450,000 distinct CDR3 sequences; 20% to 25% were counted once. The leading ten clones occupy 7.1% of the sample.

The data stem from a study of regulatory T cells in long-lasting Graves disease (dated by TCRdb to the early 2020s). For context, the study as a whole: To count as having persistent Graves' disease, a patient had to have received antithyroid drug treatment for over 5 years with TSH receptor autoantibodies remaining persistently positive. Patients with persistent Graves' disease were compared with patients with newly diagnosed Graves' disease using TCR sequencing and RNA sequencing of peripheral blood. The study was registered as a clinical trial and conducted in China. A total of roughly 33 samples were covered by TCR sequencing, comprising some 13 persistent and 20 or so newly diagnosed Graves' disease patients. Antithyroid drugs had been taken for about 9.7 years on average by persistent Graves' disease patients in the clinical cohort. The paper's findings and limits, for the study overall: Sequencing and analysis were restricted to the TCR beta chain. Only peripheral blood was studied, because thyroid tissue, the primary lesion, was inaccessible. Compared with newly diagnosed patients, persistent Graves' disease patients had lower TCR Shannon entropy and fewer highly expanded clones, which suggests clonal expansion. TRBV28, TRBJ1-2 and TRBJ2-5 were preferentially used in persistent disease, while TRBV20-1 and TRBJ2-1 were favored in newly diagnosed disease. The authors noted that the small sample size was a limitation that may lower accuracy. Patients with persistent disease shared more public clonotypes (fewer than 3,000) than newly diagnosed patients did (approximately 970).

Taken from cysteine to phenylalanine, the CDR3 has 12 residues. The retained sequence is limited to the CDR3, 36 bases, with the frame set at the first base. CDR1 and CDR2 (SEHNR, FQNEAQ) derive from the germline V gene (reference sequence). Cut back by 5 bases and 8 bases, the V and J ends lie 10 bases apart. The time point label, read with the paper, signifies: persistent/refractory GD, antithyroid drugs over 5 years with positive TRAb. RNA was extracted from PBMCs in TRIzol for both TCR sequencing and RNA sequencing. The diagnosis of Graves' disease was made according to American Thyroid Association guidelines. Patients were recruited from an endocrinology department in Xi'an, China. Each patient gave 9 to 10 milliliters of peripheral blood, collected in an EDTA anticoagulant tube. Ficoll Paque Plus density gradient separation was used to isolate PBMCs, and no additional T cell sorting was done. An Agilent 2100 Bioanalyzer and agarose gel were used to check RNA quality, while a NanoDrop 2000 measured RNA concentration.

This clonotype was sampled from a female donor with Graves disease. Recombination connected TRBV7-9 to TRBJ1-5; the D gene lacks a confident call. The sequences come from peripheral blood mononuclear cells (PBMCs), collected when the disease was refractory, from a patient treated with antithyroid drugs. The CDR3 protein is CASSTGEEPQHF. The nucleotide sequence reads TGTGCCAGCAGCACCGGGGAAGAGCCCCAGCATTTT. The CDR3, completed at both ends by the reference TRBV7-9 and TRBJ1-5 genes, gives the full variable domain DTGVSQNPRHKITKRGQNVTFRCDPISEHNRLYWYRQTLGQGPEFLTYFQNEAQLEKSRLLSDRFSAERPKGSFSTLEIQRTEQGDSAMYLCASSTGEEPQHFGDGTRLSIL.